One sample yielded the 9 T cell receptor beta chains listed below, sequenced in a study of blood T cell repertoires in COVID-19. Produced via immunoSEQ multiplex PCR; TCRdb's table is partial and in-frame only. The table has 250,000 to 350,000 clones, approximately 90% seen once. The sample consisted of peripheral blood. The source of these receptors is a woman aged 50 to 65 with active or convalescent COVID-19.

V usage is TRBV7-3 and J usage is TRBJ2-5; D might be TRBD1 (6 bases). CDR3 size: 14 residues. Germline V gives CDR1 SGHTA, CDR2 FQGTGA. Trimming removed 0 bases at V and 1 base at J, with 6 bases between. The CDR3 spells CASSLTGGQETQYF. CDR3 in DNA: TGTGCCAGCAGCTTAACAGGGGGCCAAGAGACCCAGTACTTC.

CDR3 in amino acids: CASSLSVAEQYF. In DNA form, the CDR3 reads TGTGCCAGCAGTTTGTCCGTAGCCGAGCAGTACTTC. This chain connects TRBV28 to TRBJ2-7; D gene uncertain. Germline values: CDR1 MDHEN, CDR2 SYDVKM. The CDR3 loop spans 12 amino acids. V was trimmed by 3 bases and J by 6 bases, leaving 9 bases between them.

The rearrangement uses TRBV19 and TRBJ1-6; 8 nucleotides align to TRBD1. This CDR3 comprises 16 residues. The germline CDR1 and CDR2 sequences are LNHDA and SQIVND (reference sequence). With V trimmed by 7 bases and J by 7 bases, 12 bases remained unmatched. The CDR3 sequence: CASTSTRTGMNSPLHF. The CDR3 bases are TGTGCCAGTACATCAACCCGGACAGGGATGAATTCACCCCTCCACTTT.

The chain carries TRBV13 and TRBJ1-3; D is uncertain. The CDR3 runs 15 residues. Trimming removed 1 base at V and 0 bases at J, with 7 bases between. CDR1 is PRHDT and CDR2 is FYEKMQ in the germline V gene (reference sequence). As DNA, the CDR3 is TGTGCCAGCAGCTTAGACGGAGCCTCTGGAAACACCATATATTTT. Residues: CASSLDGASGNTIYF.

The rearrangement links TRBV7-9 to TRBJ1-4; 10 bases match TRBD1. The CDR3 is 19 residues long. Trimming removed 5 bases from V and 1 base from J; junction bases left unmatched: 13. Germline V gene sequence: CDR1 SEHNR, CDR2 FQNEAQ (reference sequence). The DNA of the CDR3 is TGTGCCAGCAGCCTAAGACGACAGGGGGCGAAGGAAACTAATGAAAAACTGTTTTTT. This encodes CASSLRRQGAKETNEKLFF.

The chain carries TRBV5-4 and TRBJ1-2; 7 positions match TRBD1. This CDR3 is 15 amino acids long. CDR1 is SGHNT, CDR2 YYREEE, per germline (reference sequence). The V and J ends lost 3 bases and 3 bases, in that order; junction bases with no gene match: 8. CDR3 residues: CASSSRTGSYYGYTF. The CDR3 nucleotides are TGTGCCAGCAGCTCACGGACAGGCTCTTACTATGGCTACACCTTC.

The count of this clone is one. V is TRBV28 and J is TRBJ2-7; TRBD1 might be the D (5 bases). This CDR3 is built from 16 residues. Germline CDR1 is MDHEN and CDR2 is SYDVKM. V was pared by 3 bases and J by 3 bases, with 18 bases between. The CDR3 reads CASSLGGAGIRYEQYF. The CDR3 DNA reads TGTGCCAGCAGTTTGGGTGGGGCAGGTATTCGCTACGAGCAGTACTTC.

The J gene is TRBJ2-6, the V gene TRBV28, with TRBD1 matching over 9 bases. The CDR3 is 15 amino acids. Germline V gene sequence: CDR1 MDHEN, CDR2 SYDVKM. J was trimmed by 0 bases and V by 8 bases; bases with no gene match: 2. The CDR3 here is CASGTGSSGANVLTF. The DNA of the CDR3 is TGTGCCAGCGGGACAGGGAGCTCTGGGGCCAACGTCCTGACTTTC.

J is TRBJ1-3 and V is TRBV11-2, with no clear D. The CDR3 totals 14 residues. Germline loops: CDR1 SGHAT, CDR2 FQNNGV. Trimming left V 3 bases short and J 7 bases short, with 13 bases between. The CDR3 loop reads CASSFGMGRNTIYF. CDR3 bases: TGTGCCAGCAGCTTCGGCATGGGGAGGAACACCATATATTTT.